In this sample, the clone carrying this T cell receptor beta chain turned up a few times. No treatment of any kind had been given to any patient before thyroid surgery. These data come from a study of metastatic and nonmetastatic thyroid tumors. TCRdb redid the clone calls on the PCR reads using MiXCR. Here the sample spans around 8,000 clones, over 25% being singletons. Looked up from germline, CDR1 is SGHKS and CDR2 is YYEKEE (reference sequence). V lost 4 bases to trimming and J lost 4 bases; unmatched junction nucleotides: 8. This CDR3 contains 16 residues. The receptor was isolated from a female donor with papillary thyroid cancer or a benign thyroid nodule (not recorded which). Some clones in this sample may be carry-over from other donors' samples. V is TRBV5-5 and J is TRBJ2-2; 9 bases are a match to TRBD1. The sample taken for sequencing was tumor tissue. This chain's CDR3 is CASSISTGGSTGELFF. In nucleotides, the CDR3 is TGTGCCAGCAGCATAAGCACAGGGGGCAGCACCGGGGAGCTGTTTTTT.